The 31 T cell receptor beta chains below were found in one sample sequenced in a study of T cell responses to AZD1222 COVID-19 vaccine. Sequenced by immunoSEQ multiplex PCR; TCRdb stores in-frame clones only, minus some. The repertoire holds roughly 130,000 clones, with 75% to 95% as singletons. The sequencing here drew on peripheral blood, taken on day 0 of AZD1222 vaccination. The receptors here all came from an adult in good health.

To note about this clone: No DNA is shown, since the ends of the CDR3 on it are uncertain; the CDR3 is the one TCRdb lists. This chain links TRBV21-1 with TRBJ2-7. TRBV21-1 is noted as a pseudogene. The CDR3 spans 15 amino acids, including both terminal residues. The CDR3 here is CASSIHYGCTYEQYF.

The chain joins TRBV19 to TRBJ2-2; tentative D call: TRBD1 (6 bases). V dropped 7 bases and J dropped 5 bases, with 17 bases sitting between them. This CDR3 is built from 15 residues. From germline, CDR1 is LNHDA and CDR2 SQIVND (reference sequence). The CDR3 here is CASTTTGPLTGELFF. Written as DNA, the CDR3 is TGTGCCAGTACGACGACAGGCCCGTTGACCGGGGAGCTGTTTTTT.

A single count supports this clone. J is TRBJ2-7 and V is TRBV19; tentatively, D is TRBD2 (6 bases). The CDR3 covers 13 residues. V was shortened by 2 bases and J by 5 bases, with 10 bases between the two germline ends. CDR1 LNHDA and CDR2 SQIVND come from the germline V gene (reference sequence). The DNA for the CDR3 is TGTGCCAGTAGTATAAGCGGGTTGGACGAGCAGTACTTC. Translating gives CASSISGLDEQYF.

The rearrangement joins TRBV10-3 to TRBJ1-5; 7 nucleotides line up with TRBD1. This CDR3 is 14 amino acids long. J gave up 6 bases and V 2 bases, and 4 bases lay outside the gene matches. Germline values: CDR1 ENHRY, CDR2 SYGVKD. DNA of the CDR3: TGTGCCATCAGTGAGGGAGGGGGCGGTCAGCCCCAGCATTTT. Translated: CAISEGGGGQPQHF.

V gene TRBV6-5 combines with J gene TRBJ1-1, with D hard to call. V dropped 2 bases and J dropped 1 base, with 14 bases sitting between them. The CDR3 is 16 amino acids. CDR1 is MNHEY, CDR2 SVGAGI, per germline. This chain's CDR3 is CASSYQSLRRNTEAFF. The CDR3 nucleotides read TGTGCCAGCAGTTACCAGTCCTTAAGGAGGAACACTGAAGCTTTCTTT.

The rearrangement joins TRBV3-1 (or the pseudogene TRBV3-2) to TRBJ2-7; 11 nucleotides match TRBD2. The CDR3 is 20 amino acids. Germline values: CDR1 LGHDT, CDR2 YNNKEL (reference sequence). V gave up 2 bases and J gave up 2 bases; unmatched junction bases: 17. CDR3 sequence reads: CASSQKWGGSSGRIPYEQYF. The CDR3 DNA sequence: TGTGCCAGCAGCCAAAAGTGGGGGGGCTCTAGCGGGAGGATCCCCTACGAGCAGTACTTC.

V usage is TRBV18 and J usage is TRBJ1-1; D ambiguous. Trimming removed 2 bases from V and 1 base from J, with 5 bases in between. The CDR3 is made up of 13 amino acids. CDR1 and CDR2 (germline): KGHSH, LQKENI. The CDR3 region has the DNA TGTGCCAGCTCACCAAAAGAGAACACTGAAGCTTTCTTT. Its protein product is CASSPKENTEAFF.

CDR3: CASRDGKMEQYF. CDR3 sequence (DNA): TGTGCCAGCAGGGACGGGAAGATGGAGCAGTACTTC. The rearrangement joins TRBV12-3 or TRBV12-4 to TRBJ2-7, with D perhaps TRBD2 (5 bases). V lost 6 bases and J lost 7, with 13 bases in between. The CDR3 contains 12 residues.

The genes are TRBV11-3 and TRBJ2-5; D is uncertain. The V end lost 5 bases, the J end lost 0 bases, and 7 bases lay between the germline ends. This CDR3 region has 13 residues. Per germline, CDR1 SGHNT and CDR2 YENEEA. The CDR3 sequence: CASSGPNQETQYF. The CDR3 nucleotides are TGTGCCAGCAGCGGACCTAACCAAGAGACCCAGTACTTC.

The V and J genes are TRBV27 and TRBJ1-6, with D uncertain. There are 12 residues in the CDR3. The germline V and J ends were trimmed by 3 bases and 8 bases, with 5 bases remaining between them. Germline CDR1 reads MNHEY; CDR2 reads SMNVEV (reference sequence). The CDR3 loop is CASSFRHSPLHF. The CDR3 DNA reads TGTGCCAGCAGTTTTCGTCATTCACCCCTCCACTTT.

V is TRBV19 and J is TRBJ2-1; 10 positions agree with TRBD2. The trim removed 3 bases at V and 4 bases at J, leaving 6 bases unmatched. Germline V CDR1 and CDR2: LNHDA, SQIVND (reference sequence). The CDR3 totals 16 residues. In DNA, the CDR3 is TGTGCCAGTAGTATCCTACTAGCGGGAACTTACAATGAGCAGTTCTTC. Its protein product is CASSILLAGTYNEQFF.

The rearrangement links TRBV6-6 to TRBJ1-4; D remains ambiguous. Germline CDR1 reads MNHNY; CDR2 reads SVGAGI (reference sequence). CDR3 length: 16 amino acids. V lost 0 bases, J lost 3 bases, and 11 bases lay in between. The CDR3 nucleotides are TGTGCCAGCAGTTACTCAGCGGGTAGGGCTAATGAAAAACTGTTTTTT. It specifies CASSYSAGRANEKLFF.

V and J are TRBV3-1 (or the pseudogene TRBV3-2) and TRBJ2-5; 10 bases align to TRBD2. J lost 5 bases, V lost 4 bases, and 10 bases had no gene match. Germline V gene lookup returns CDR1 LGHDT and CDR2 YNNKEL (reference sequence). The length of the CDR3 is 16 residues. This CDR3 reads CASSPQLAGKAETQYF. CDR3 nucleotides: TGTGCCAGCAGCCCTCAACTAGCGGGAAAGGCGGAGACCCAGTACTTC.

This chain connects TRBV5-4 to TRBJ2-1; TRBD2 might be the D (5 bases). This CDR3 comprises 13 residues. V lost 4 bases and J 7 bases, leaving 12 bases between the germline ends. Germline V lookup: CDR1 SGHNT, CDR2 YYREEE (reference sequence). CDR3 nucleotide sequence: TGTGCCAGCAGCGGGAGACTGGGGAATGAGCAGTTCTTC. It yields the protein CASSGRLGNEQFF.

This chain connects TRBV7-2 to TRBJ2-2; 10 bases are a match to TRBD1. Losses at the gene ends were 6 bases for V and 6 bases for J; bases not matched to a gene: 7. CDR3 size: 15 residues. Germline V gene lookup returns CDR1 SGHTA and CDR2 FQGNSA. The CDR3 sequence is CASRAWTGGSGELFF. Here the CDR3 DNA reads TGTGCCAGCAGGGCGTGGACAGGGGGTTCCGGGGAGCTGTTTTTT.

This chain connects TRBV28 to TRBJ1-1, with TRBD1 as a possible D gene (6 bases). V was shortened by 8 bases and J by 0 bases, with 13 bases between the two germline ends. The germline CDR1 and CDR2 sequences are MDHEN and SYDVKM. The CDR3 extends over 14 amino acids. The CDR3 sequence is CASCPGALNTEAFF. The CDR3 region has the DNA TGTGCCAGCTGCCCAGGGGCCCTGAACACTGAAGCTTTCTTT.

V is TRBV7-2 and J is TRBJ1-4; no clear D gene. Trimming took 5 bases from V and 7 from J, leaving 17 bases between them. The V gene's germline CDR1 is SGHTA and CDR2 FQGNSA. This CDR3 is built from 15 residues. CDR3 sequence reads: CASSPSGNGGEKLFF. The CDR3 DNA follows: TGTGCCAGCAGCCCATCCGGTAACGGAGGTGAAAAACTGTTTTTT.

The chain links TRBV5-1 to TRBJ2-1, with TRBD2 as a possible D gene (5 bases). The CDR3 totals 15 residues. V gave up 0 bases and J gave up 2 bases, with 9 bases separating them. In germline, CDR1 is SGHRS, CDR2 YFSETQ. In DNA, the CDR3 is TGCGCCAGCAGCTTGGTAGCGCCCACCTACAATGAGCAGTTCTTC. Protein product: CASSLVAPTYNEQFF.

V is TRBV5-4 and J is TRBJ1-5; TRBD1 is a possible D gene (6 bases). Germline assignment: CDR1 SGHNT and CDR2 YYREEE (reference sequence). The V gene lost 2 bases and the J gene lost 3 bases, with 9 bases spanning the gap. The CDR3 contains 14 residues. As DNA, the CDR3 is TGTGCCAGCAGCTTTCAGGGGAACAATCAGCCCCAGCATTTT. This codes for CASSFQGNNQPQHF.

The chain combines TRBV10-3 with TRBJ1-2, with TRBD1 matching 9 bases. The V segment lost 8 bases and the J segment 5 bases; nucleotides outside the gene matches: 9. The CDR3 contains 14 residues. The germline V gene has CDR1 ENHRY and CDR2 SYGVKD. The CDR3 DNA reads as TGTGCCATCGGACCGACAGGGGGAGAGTATGGCTACACCTTC. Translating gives CAIGPTGGEYGYTF.

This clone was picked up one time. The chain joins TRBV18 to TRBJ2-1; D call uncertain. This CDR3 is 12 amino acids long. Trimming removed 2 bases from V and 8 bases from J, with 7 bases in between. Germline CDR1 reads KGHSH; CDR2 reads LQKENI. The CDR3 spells CASSPSRDEQFF. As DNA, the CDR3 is TGTGCCAGCTCACCATCCCGGGATGAGCAGTTCTTC.

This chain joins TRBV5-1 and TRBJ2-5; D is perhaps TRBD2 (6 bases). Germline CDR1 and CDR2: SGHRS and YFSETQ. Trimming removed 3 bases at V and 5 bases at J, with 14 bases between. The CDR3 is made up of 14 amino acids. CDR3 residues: CASSSTRAGETQYF. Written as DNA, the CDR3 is TGCGCCAGCAGCTCGACTCGGGCGGGGGAGACCCAGTACTTC.

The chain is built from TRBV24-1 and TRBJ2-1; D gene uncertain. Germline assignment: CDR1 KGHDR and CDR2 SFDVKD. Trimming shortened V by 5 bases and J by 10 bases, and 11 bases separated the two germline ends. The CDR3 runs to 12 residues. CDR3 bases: TGTGCCACCAGTGGGGTCCCGGGCGAGCAGTTCTTC. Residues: CATSGVPGEQFF.

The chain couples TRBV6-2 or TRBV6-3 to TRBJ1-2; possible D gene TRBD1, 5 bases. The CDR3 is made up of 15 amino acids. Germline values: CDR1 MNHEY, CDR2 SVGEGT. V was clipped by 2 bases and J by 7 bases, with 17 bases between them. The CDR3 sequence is CASSYVSGKLSGYTF. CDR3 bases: TGTGCCAGCAGTTACGTATCAGGGAAGCTTAGTGGCTACACCTTC.

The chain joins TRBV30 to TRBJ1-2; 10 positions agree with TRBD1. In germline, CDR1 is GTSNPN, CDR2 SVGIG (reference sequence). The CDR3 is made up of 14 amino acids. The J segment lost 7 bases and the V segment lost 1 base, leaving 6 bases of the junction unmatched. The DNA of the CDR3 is TGTGCCTGGAGTGGGACAGGGGGTGTTGGTGGCTACACCTTC. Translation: CAWSGTGGVGGYTF.

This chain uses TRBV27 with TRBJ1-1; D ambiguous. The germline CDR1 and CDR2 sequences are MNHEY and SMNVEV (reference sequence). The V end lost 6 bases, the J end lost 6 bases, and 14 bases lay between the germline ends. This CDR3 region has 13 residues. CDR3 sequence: CASRNDLGAEAFF. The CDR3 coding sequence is TGTGCCAGCAGGAACGACCTGGGCGCTGAAGCTTTCTTT.

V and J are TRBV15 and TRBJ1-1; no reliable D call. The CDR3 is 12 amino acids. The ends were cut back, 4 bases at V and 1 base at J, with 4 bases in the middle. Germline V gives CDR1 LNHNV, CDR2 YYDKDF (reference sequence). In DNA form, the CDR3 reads TGTGCCACCAGCAAGGGGAACACTGAAGCTTTCTTT. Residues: CATSKGNTEAFF.

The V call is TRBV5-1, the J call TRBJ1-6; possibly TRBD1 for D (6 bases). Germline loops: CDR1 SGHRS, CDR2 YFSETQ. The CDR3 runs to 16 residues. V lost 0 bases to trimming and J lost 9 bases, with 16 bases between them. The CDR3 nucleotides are TGCGCCAGCAGCTTGGCCGGGACAATAACTCGTTCACCCCTCCACTTT. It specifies CASSLAGTITRSPLHF.

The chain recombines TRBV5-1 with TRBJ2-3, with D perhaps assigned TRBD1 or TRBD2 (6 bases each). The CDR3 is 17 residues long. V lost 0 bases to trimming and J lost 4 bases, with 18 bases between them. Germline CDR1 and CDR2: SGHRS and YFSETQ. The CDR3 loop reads CASSLAITGAPPDTQYF. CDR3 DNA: TGCGCCAGCAGCTTGGCAATTACGGGGGCCCCGCCAGATACGCAGTATTTT.

The DNA of the CDR3 is TGTGCCAGTATGTACGGGGGGTCCCCCAGGGATCAGCCCCAGCATTTT. It specifies CASMYGGSPRDQPQHF. This chain uses TRBV19 with TRBJ1-5, with TRBD1 as a possible D gene (5 bases). Trimming pared 7 bases from V and 5 bases from J, leaving 21 bases between. The CDR3 is 16 amino acids. Germline assignment: CDR1 LNHDA and CDR2 SQIVND (reference sequence).

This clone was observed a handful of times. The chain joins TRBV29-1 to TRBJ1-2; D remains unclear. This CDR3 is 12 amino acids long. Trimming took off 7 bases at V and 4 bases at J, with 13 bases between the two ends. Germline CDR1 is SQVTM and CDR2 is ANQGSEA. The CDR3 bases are TGCAGCGGAAAACAGAGTTTCTATGGCTACACCTTC. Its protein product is CSGKQSFYGYTF.